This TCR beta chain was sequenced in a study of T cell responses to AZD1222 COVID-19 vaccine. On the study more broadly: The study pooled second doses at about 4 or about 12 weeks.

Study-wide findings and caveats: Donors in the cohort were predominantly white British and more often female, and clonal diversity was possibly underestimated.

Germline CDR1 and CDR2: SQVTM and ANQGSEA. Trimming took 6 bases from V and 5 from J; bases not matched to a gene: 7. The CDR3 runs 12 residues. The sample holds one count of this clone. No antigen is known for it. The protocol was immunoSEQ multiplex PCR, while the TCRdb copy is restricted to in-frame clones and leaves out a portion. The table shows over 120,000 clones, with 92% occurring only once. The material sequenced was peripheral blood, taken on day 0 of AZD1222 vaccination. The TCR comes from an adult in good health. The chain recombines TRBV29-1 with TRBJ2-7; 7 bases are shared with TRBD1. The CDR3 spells CSVRQGVDEQYF. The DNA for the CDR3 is TGCAGCGTCCGACAGGGTGTGGACGAGCAGTACTTC.